This T cell receptor beta chain stems from a study of identical twins. Findings and caveats of the study: Out-of-frame alpha sequences shared between twins exhibited an excess of low generation probability. Findings depended on cross-sectional statistics rather than tracking the same donors. Invariant MAIT and iNKT cells could partly confound zero-insertion analyses.

MiXCR was run by TCRdb on the 5' RACE reads, yielding one entry per CDR3 protein. Of about 530,000 distinct CDR3 sequences in the sample, around 15% were seen once. This clonotype was observed a handful of times. What it binds is unknown. CDR3 size: 14 residues. V was cut by 2 bases and J by 4 bases, with 13 bases left in between. Germline CDR1 SGHRS, CDR2 YFSETQ. These same data were also listed under a study on yellow fever vaccine responses in identical twins.

The source of this sequence is a woman younger than 35 in good health. The V gene is TRBV5-1, the J gene TRBJ2-7; no firm D call. Sequenced: CD4+ T cells sorted from blood. CDR3 DNA sequence: TGCGCCAGCAGCTTAATCTTGGAATCATACGAGCAGTACTTC. Translating it yields CASSLILESYEQYF.